This TCR beta chain was obtained from a study of cytomegalovirus exposure and HLA in healthy donors. Worth noting for this clone: Its antigen is undetermined.

Study-wide findings and caveats: Indistinguishable V segments such as TRBV6-2 and TRBV6-3 were excluded.

A multiplex PCR was run with 60 Vbeta primers and 13 Jbeta primers. Original processing methods: Tens of millions of unique TCR beta chains, 10 million to 14 million shared, were counted in a later analysis. The table came from immunoSEQ multiplex PCR; TCRdb's copy has only in-frame clones and leaves some out. V, J and clone size were drawn from that table, and D and trimming were deduced from the DNA. This table has some 130,000 clones, 70% to 75% appearing once. CDR1 MNHEY and CDR2 SVGAGI come from the germline V gene. The CDR3 has 14 residues. With 7 bases removed from V and 5 bases from J, the gap between germline ends came to 18 bases.

This clonotype was sampled from a male donor in good health and CMV-seronegative. This chain joins TRBV6-5 and TRBJ2-7, with D possibly TRBD2 on 6 matching bases. Input material: PBMCs. CDR3 nucleotide sequence: TGTGCCAGCACCCAGAGGGCGGGGACGAACGAGCAGTACTTC. It yields the protein CASTQRAGTNEQYF.